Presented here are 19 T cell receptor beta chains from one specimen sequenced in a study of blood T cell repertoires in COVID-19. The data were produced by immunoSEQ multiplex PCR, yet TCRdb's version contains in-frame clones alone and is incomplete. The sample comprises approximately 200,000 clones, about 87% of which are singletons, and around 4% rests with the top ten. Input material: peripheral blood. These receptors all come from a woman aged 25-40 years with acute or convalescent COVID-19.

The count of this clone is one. CDR3 DNA sequence: TGTGCCAGCAGTTTGTCGGTAGGGAGCACTGAAGCTTTCTTT. As protein: CASSLSVGSTEAFF. The V gene is TRBV28, the J gene TRBJ1-1, with D unclear. V shed 3 bases and J shed 4 bases, with 12 bases lying between them. The germline gives CDR1 MDHEN, CDR2 SYDVKM. The CDR3 sequence is 14 residues long.

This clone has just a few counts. CDR3 sequence: CASIDGVEQFF. Written as DNA, the CDR3 is TGCGCCAGCATAGACGGGGTTGAGCAGTTCTTC. This rearrangement joins TRBV5-1 to TRBJ2-1; D is possibly TRBD2 (5 bases). The CDR3 has 11 residues. Germline-derived CDR1 and CDR2 are SGHRS and YFSETQ. Trimming shortened V by 6 bases and J by 9 bases, and 10 bases separated the two germline ends.

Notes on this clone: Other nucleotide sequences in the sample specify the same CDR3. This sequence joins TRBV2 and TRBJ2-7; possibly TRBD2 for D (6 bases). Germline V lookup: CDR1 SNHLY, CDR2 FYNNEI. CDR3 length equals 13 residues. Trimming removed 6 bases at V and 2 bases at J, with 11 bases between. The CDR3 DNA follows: TGTGCCAGCAGCCGGGACTCCACCTACGAGCAGTACTTC. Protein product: CASSRDSTYEQYF. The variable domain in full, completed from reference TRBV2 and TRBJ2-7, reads EPEVTQTPSHQVTQMGQEVILRCVPISNHLYFYWYRQILGQKVEFLVSFYNNEISEKSEIFDDQFSVERPDGSNFTLKIRSTKLEDSAMYFCASSRDSTYEQYFGPGTRLTVT.

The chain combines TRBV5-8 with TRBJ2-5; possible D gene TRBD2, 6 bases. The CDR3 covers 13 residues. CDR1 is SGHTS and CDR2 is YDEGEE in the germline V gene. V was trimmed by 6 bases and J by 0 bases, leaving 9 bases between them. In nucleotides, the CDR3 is TGTGCCAGCACCCGGGACTACCAAGAGACCCAGTACTTC. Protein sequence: CASTRDYQETQYF.

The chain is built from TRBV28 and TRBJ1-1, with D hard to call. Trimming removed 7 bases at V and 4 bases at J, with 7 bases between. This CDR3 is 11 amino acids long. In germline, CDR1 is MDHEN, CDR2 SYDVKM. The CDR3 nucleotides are TGTGCCAGCATCCAATTCACTGAAGCTTTCTTT. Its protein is CASIQFTEAFF.

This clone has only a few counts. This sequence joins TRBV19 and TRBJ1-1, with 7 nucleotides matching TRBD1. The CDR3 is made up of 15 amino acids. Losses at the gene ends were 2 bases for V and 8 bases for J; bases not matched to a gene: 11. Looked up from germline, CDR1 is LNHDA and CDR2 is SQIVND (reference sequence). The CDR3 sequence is CASSINHDGTAEAFF. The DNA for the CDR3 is TGTGCCAGTAGTATAAACCATGACGGGACAGCAGAAGCTTTCTTT.

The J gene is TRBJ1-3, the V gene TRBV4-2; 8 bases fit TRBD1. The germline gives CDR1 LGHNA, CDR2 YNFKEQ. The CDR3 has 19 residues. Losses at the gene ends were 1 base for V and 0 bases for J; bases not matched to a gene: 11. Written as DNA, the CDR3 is TGTGCCAGCAGCCAAGTCGTCAGGGGGCGATCTACCTCTGGAAACACCATATATTTT. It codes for CASSQVVRGRSTSGNTIYF.

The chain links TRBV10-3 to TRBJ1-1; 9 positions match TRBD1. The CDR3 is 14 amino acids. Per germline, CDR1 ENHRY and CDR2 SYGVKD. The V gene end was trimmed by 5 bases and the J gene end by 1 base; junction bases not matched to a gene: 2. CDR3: CAISPGQGNTEAFF. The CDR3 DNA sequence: TGTGCCATCAGTCCGGGACAGGGGAACACTGAAGCTTTCTTT.

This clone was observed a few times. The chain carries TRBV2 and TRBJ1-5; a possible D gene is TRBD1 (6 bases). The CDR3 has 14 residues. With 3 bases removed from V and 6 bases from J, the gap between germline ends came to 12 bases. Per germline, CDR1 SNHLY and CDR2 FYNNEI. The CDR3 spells CASSDTGGTQPQHF. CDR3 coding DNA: TGTGCCAGCAGTGATACGGGGGGCACTCAGCCCCAGCATTTT.

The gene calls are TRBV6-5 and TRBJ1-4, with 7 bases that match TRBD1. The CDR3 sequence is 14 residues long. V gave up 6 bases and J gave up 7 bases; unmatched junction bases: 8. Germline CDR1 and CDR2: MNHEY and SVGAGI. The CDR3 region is CASSKQGSGEKLFF. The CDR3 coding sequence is TGTGCCAGCAGCAAACAGGGGTCTGGTGAAAAACTGTTTTTT.

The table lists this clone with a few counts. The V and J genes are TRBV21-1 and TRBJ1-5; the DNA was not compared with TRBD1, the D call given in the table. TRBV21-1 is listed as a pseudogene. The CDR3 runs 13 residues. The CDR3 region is CARGGDASYPQHF. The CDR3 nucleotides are TGTGCCAGAGGGGGAGACGCAAGTTATCCCCAGCATTTT.

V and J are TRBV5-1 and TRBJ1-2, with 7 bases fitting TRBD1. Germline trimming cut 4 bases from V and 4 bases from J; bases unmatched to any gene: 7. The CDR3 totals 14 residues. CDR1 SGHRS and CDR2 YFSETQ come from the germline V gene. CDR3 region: CASSAGQPSYGYTF. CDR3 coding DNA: TGCGCCAGCAGCGCGGGACAGCCCTCCTATGGCTACACCTTC.

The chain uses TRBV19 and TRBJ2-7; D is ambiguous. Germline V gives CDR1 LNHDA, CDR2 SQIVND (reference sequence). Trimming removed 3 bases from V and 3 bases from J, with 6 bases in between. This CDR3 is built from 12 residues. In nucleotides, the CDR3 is TGTGCCAGTAGTATGGAGAGCTACGAGCAGTACTTC. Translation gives CASSMESYEQYF. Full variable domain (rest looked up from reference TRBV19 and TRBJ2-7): DGGITQSPKYLFRKEGQNVTLSCEQNLNHDAMYWYRQDPGQGLRLIYYSQIVNDFQKGDIAEGYSVSREKKESFPLTVTSAQKNPTAFYLCASSMESYEQYFGPGTRLTVT.

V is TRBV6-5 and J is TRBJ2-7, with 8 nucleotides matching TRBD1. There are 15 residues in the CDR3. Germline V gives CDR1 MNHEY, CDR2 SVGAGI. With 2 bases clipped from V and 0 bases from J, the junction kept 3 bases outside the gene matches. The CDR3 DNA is TGTGCCAGCAGTTACGGGGACAGGAGCTCCTACGAGCAGTACTTC. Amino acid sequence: CASSYGDRSSYEQYF.

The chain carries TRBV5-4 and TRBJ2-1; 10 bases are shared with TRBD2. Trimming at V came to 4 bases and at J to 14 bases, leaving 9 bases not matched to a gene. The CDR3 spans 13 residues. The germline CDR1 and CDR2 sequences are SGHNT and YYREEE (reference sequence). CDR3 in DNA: TGTGCCAGCAGCCCCCTCCTAGCGGGAGATGAGTTCTTC. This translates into CASSPLLAGDEFF.

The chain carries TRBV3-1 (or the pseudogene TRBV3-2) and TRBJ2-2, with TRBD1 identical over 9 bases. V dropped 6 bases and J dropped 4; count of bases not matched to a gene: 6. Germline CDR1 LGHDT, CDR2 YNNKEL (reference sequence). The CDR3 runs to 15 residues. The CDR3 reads CASRQQGAGTGELFF. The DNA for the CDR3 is TGTGCCAGCAGACAACAGGGGGCTGGCACCGGGGAGCTGTTTTTT.

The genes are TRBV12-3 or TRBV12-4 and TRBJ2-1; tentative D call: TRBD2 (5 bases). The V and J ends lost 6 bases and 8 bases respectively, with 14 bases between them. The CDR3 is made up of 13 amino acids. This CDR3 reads CASSLRDGDEQFF. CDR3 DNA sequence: TGTGCCAGCAGCCTGCGCGACGGGGATGAGCAGTTCTTC.

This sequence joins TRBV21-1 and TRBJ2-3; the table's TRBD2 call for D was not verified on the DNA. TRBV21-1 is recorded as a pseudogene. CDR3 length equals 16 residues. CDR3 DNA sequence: TGTGCCAGCAGCAACCCTAGCGGGAGATGCACAGATACGCAGTATTTT. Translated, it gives CASSNPSGRCTDTQYF.

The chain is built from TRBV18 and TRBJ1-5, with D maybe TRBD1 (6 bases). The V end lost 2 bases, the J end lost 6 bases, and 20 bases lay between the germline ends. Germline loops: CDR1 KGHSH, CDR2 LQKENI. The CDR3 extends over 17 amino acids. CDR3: CASSPGAGEAFSQPQHF. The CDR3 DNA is TGTGCCAGCTCACCAGGGGCAGGGGAAGCATTCAGTCAGCCCCAGCATTTT. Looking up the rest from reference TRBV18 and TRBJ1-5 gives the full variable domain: NAGVMQNPRHLVRRRGQEARLRCSPMKGHSHVYWYRQLPEEGLKFMVYLQKENIIDESGMPKERFSAEFPKEGPSILRIQQVVRGDSAAYFCASSPGAGEAFSQPQHFGDGTRLSIL.